The 14 T cell receptor beta chains given below trace back to one sample, sequenced in a study of shared clonotypes between healthy human individuals. Naive-designated CD8 cells lacked CD45RO, were positively enriched for CCR7, and omitted terminally differentiated effector memory CD45RA+ cells. Libraries were prepared by immunoSEQ multiplex PCR; TCRdb keeps only in-frame clonotypes and omits some of them. The table has hundreds of thousands of clones, 80% to 95% seen once. Sequences were obtained from naive CD8+ T cells sorted from blood. These receptors originate from a man aged 25 to 40 in good health.

The CDR3 coding sequence is TGTGCCAGCAGCCCATGGACTAGCGGGATATACGAGCAGTACTTC. Its translation is CASSPWTSGIYEQYF. The rearrangement links TRBV7-8 to TRBJ2-7, with 12 positions matching TRBD2. This CDR3 has 15 amino acids. Germline loops: CDR1 SGHVS, CDR2 FQNEAQ. The V and J ends lost 5 bases and 4 bases, in that order; junction bases with no gene match: 6.

This chain uses TRBV5-3 with TRBJ1-1; D remains ambiguous. TRBV5-3 counts as an open reading frame of uncertain function. V was shortened by 7 bases and J by 0 bases, with 19 bases between the two germline ends. The CDR3 loop spans 16 amino acids. This CDR3 is CARPLSLQGMNTEAFF. DNA of the CDR3: TGTGCCAGACCGCTTAGTCTTCAAGGCATGAACACTGAAGCTTTCTTT.

This chain connects TRBV27 to TRBJ2-7; 8 bases align to TRBD1. The J segment lost 0 bases and the V segment lost 0 bases, leaving 4 bases of the junction unmatched. This CDR3 has 16 residues. Germline CDR1 reads MNHEY; CDR2 reads SMNVEV (reference sequence). The CDR3 DNA is TGTGCCAGCAGTTTATCAACAGGGGGAAGCTCCTACGAGCAGTACTTC. Translating it yields CASSLSTGGSSYEQYF.

V and J are TRBV5-1 and TRBJ2-3; D unresolved. CDR1 and CDR2 from the germline V gene are SGHRS and YFSETQ. V was clipped by 2 bases and J by 0 bases, with 16 bases between them. CDR3 length: 17 amino acids. The CDR3 reads CASSLSGVFASTDTQYF. CDR3 in DNA: TGCGCCAGCAGCTTATCCGGAGTTTTTGCTAGCACAGATACGCAGTATTTT.

The chain uses TRBV6-6 and TRBJ2-1; 13 bases are shared with TRBD2. CDR3 size: 14 residues. The germline CDR1 and CDR2 sequences are MNHNY and SVGAGI (reference sequence). The J segment lost 8 bases and the V segment lost 6 bases, leaving 4 bases of the junction unmatched. In DNA form, the CDR3 reads TGTGCCAGCAGAGGGACTAGCGGGATCGATGAGCAGTTCTTC. It codes for CASRGTSGIDEQFF.

The chain carries TRBV7-9 and TRBJ2-7, with D perhaps matching TRBD2 (6 bases). The CDR3 has 14 amino acids. V lost 3 bases to trimming and J lost 3 bases, with 12 bases between them. Germline values: CDR1 SEHNR, CDR2 FQNEAQ (reference sequence). Here the CDR3 DNA reads TGTGCCAGCAGCTTCGGAGGGGTGGGCTACGAGCAGTACTTC. This encodes CASSFGGVGYEQYF.

V gene TRBV27 combines with J gene TRBJ1-4; D is undetermined. The CDR3 extends over 13 amino acids. CDR1 MNHEY and CDR2 SMNVEV come from the germline V gene (reference sequence). V lost 0 bases and J lost 8, with 7 bases in between. CDR3 bases: TGTGCCAGCAGTTTATCGATCCGGGAAAAACTGTTTTTT. Translation: CASSLSIREKLFF.

This rearrangement joins TRBV5-1 to TRBJ1-1, with D possibly being TRBD1 (6 bases). V gave up 4 bases and J gave up 1 base, with 14 bases separating them. Germline V gives CDR1 SGHRS, CDR2 YFSETQ. CDR3 length equals 15 residues. The CDR3 reads CASSPARQANTEAFF. The CDR3 nucleotides read TGCGCCAGCAGCCCGGCGAGACAGGCGAACACTGAAGCTTTCTTT.

The chain has TRBV13 and TRBJ2-1; D remains ambiguous. The CDR3 spans 15 residues. Germline lookup yields CDR1 PRHDT and CDR2 FYEKMQ (reference sequence). Trimming left V 1 base short and J 4 bases short, with 11 bases between. The CDR3 protein is CASSLVSRSYNEQFF. The DNA for the CDR3 is TGTGCCAGCAGCTTAGTTTCGCGATCTTACAATGAGCAGTTCTTC.

V and J are TRBV7-3 and TRBJ2-3, with D possibly being TRBD1 (7 bases). CDR1 is SGHTA, CDR2 FQGTGA, per germline. The CDR3 consists of 13 residues. Deletions cut 2 bases from V and 6 bases from J, with 9 bases between. The CDR3 coding sequence is TGTGCCAGCAGCTTACAGGGGGGCGATACGCAGTATTTT. It translates to CASSLQGGDTQYF.

Comment on this clone: This CDR3 is also generated by other DNA sequences in the sample. V and J are TRBV7-9 and TRBJ2-1, with TRBD2 matching 10 bases. V lost 5 bases and J lost 10; bases outside the gene matches: 5. CDR3 size: 13 residues. CDR1 is SEHNR and CDR2 is FQNEAQ in the germline V gene (reference sequence). CDR3 residues: CASSRTSGREQFF. The CDR3 DNA sequence: TGTGCCAGCAGCCGGACTAGCGGAAGAGAGCAGTTCTTC.

The rearrangement links TRBV19 to TRBJ2-1, with D tentatively TRBD1 (5 bases). The V end lost 7 bases, the J end lost 4 bases, and 8 bases lay between the germline ends. The CDR3 contains 12 residues. CDR1 LNHDA and CDR2 SQIVND come from the germline V gene (reference sequence). The CDR3 bases are TGTGCCAGTAAGGCAGGGTACAATGAGCAGTTCTTC. Translating gives CASKAGYNEQFF. The whole variable domain, filled in from reference TRBV19 and TRBJ2-1, reads DGGITQSPKYLFRKEGQNVTLSCEQNLNHDAMYWYRQDPGQGLRLIYYSQIVNDFQKGDIAEGYSVSREKKESFPLTVTSAQKNPTAFYLCASKAGYNEQFFGPGTRLTVL.

V is TRBV11-2 and J is TRBJ1-1; no definite D call. The CDR3 consists of 13 residues. V shed 0 bases and J shed 8 bases, with 10 bases lying between them. The germline V gene encodes CDR1 SGHAT and CDR2 FQNNGV. The DNA of the CDR3 is TGTGCCAGCAGCTTAGACCGATTCCAAGAAGCTTTCTTT. Translating it yields CASSLDRFQEAFF.

The rearrangement links TRBV6-1 to TRBJ2-3; 7 positions match TRBD2. CDR1 and CDR2 (germline): MNHNS, SASEGT. The CDR3 runs to 13 residues. With V trimmed by 11 bases and J by 2 bases, 7 bases remained unmatched. The CDR3 region has the DNA TGTGCCCTCGAGCGGGACCACACAGATACGCAGTATTTT. This encodes CALERDHTDTQYF.